The clone carrying this TCR beta chain appeared many times. V lost 5 bases and J lost 6; bases outside the gene matches: 1. The CDR3 has 12 residues. Using its own MiXCR run on the PCR reads, TCRdb lists one record per CDR3 protein. The sample lists fewer than 45,000 distinct CDR3 sequences; 20% to 25% were seen once. RNA fractions of 10%, 30% or 50% and 20,000 to 1,000,000 sorted cells were the source of naive CD8 libraries. Sorting defined naive CD8 T cells as CD8+CD4-CCR7+CD45RA+. This record belongs to a study of molecular identifiers for immune sequencing clone quantification. Sequenced: naive CD8+ T cells from blood, with Jurkat cell RNA spiked in. The sample's subset: FACS-sorted CD8+CD4-CCR7+CD45RA+ naive T cells. This TCR derives from a human donor in good health. Some libraries in this study had Jurkat cell RNA spiked in. This chain uses TRBV12-3 or TRBV12-4 with TRBJ2-1, with 7 bases matching TRBD2. The CDR3 DNA is TGTGCCAGCAGTCGCGGGGGCAATGAGCAGTTCTTC. It encodes CASSRGGNEQFF.